In its sample, the clone carrying this T cell receptor (beta chain) was seen a few times. Its target is unknown. PCR employed 60 Vbeta and 13 Jbeta primers. Data came from immunoSEQ multiplex PCR; TCRdb stores just in-frame clones and leaves some out. Found here are about 98,000 clones, 60% to 80% of them singletons; the top ten hold less than 1.5%. The sample comes from a study of cytomegalovirus exposure and HLA in healthy donors. Study-level findings and limits: Segments of the TCR beta V type were, in most cases, productive about 90% or about 30% of the time in an earlier analysis. Cytomegalovirus-associated status was assigned to roughly 160 TCR beta chains. In a later analysis, fewer than 20,000 TCR beta sequences were associated with HLA alleles at 0.05 false discovery rate. Analyses of presence/absence relied on an assumption of roughly uniform sequencing depth across donors.

The V gene lost 0 bases and the J gene lost 2 bases, with 8 bases spanning the gap. There are 14 residues in the CDR3. Germline V CDR1 and CDR2: SGHNT, YYREEE (reference sequence). Specimen: PBMCs. This receptor was obtained from a female donor in good health and CMV-seronegative. The chain employs TRBV5-4 and TRBJ1-1, with D maybe TRBD1 (5 bases). Here the CDR3 reads CASSLETANTEAFF. The CDR3 DNA reads TGTGCCAGCAGCTTGGAGACAGCAAACACTGAAGCTTTCTTT.